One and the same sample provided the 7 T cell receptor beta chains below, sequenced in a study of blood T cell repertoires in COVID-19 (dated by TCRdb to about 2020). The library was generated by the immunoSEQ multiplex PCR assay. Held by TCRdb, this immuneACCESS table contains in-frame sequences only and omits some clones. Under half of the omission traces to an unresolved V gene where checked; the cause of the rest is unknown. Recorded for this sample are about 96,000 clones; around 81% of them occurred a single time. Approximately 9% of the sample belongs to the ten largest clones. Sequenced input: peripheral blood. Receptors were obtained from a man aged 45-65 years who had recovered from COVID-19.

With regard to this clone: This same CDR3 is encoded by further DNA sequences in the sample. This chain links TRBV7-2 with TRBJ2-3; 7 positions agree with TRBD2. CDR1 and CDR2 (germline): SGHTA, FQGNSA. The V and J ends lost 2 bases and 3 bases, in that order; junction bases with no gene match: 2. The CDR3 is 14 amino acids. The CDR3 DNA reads TGTGCCAGCAGCTTAATGGGAGGGACAGATACGCAGTATTTT. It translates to CASSLMGGTDTQYF. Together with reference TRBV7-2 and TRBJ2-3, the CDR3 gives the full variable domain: GAGVSQSPSNKVTEKGKDVELRCDPISGHTALYWYRQSLGQGLEFLIYFQGNSAPDKSGLPSDRFSAERTGGSVSTLTIQRTQQEDSAVYLCASSLMGGTDTQYFGPGTRLTVL.

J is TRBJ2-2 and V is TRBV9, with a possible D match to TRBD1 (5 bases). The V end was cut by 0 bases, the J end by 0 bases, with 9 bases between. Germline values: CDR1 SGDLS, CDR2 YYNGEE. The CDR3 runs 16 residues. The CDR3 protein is CASSVGQSTNTGELFF. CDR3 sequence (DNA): TGTGCCAGCAGCGTAGGACAGTCCACGAACACCGGGGAGCTGTTTTTT.

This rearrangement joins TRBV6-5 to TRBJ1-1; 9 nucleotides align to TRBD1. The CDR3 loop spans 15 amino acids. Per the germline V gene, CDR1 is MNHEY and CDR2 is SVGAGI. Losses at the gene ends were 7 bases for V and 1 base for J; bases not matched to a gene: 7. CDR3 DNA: TGTGCCAGCACAGTCCGGGACAGGGAGAACACTGAAGCTTTCTTT. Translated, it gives CASTVRDRENTEAFF.

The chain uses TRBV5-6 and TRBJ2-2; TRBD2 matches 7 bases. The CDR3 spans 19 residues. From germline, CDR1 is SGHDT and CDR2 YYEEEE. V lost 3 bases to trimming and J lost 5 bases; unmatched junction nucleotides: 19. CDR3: CASSSGWGGRGAGTGELFF. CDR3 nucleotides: TGTGCCAGCAGCTCGGGGTGGGGCGGGAGAGGCGCCGGGACCGGGGAGCTGTTTTTT. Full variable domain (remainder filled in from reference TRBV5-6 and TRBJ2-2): DAGVTQSPTHLIKTRGQQVTLRCSPKSGHDTVSWYQQALGQGPQFIFQYYEEEERQRGNFPDRFSGHQFPNYSSELNVNALLLGDSALYLCASSSGWGGRGAGTGELFFGEGSRLTVL.

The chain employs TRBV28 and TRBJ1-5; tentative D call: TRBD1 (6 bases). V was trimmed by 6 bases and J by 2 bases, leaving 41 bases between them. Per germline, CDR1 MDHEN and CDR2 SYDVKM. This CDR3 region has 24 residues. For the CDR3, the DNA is TGTGCCAGCAGACCACTAAACACTCGAGGAGGGGGAGGGTTGGGACCGGGCGGCAATCAGCCCCAGCATTTT. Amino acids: CASRPLNTRGGGGLGPGGNQPQHF.

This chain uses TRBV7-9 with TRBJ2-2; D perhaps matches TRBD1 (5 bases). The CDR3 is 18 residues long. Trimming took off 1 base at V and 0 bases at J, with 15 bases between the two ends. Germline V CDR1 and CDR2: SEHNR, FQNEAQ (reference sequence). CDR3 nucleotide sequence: TGTGCCAGCAGCTTAGTAGCAGGGTCCAGTACGAACACCGGGGAGCTGTTTTTT. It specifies CASSLVAGSSTNTGELFF.

The CDR3 sequence is CASSRRQTEAFF. CDR3 DNA sequence: TGTGCCAGTAGTAGAAGACAGACGGAAGCTTTCTTT. The genes are TRBV19 and TRBJ1-1, with D possibly TRBD1 on 5 matching bases. The CDR3 totals 12 residues. V shed 4 bases and J shed 8 bases, with 11 bases lying between them. In germline, CDR1 is LNHDA, CDR2 SQIVND (reference sequence).